The text below deals with one T cell receptor (beta chain). The record originates from a study of blood T cell repertoires in COVID-19. The overall study: T cells, B-cell-depleted T cells, or PBMCs provided the cDNA or gDNA that served as material.

From germline, CDR1 is SGHRS and CDR2 YFSETQ. This CDR3 has 16 residues. Losses at the gene ends were 1 base for V and 5 bases for J; bases not matched to a gene: 5. In the authors' methods: For nucleated cells, counts were estimated from reference gene primer amplification. Repertoires were generated with immunoSEQ multiplex PCR, while TCRdb's copy carries only in-frame clones and drops some. Clone size and the V and J calls come from that table; the DNA yielded D and trimming. The table shows tens of thousands of clones, with 65% to 85% occurring only once. The sequenced sample consisted of peripheral blood. The receptor comes from an elderly man with active or convalescent COVID-19. The rearrangement links TRBV5-1 to TRBJ2-3; 12 bases agree with TRBD2. The CDR3: CASSLTSGGPRDTQYF. CDR3 coding DNA: TGCGCCAGCAGCTTGACTAGCGGGGGGCCCAGAGATACGCAGTATTTT. Using reference TRBV5-1 and TRBJ2-3 for the parts outside the CDR3, the full variable domain is KAGVTQTPRYLIKTRGQQVTLSCSPISGHRSVSWYQQTPGQGLQFLFEYFSETQRNKGNFPGRFSGRQFSNSRSEMNVSTLELGDSALYLCASSLTSGGPRDTQYFGPGTRLTVL.